This T cell receptor beta chain was observed in a study of control samples from healthy donors and cancer patients. The germline V and J ends were trimmed by 4 bases and 0 bases, with 10 bases remaining between them. Germline CDR1 and CDR2: GTSNPN and SVGIG (reference sequence). This CDR3 contains 14 residues. Clones were sequenced by immunoSEQ multiplex PCR, and TCRdb holds only the in-frame ones, with some missing. The table shows 130,000 or so clones, with 91% occurring only once. Material: blood. The chain joins TRBV30 to TRBJ1-3, with D hard to call. The receptor comes from a man younger than 30 in good health. CDR3 residues: CAWNGGGSGNTIYF. DNA of the CDR3: TGTGCCTGGAATGGAGGCGGCTCTGGAAACACCATATATTTT. Full variable domain (outside the CDR3, taken from reference TRBV30 and TRBJ1-3): SQTIHQWPATLVQPVGSPLSLECTVEGTSNPNLYWYRQAAGRGLQLLFYSVGIGQISSEVPQNLSASRPQDRQFILSSKKLLLSDSGFYLCAWNGGGSGNTIYFGEGSWLTVV.